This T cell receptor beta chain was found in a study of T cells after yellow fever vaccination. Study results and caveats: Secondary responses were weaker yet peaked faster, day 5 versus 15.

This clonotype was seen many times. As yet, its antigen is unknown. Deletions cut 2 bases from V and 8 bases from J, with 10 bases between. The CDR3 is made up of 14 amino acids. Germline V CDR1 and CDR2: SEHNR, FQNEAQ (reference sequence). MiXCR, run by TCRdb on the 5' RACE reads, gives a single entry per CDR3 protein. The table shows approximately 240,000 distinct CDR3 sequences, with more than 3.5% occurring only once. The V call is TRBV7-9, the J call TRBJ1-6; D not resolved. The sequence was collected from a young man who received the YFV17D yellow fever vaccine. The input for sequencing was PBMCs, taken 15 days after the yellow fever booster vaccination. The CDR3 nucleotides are TGTGCCAGCAGCTTAACGGGCGAAGATTCACCCCTCCACTTT. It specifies CASSLTGEDSPLHF.